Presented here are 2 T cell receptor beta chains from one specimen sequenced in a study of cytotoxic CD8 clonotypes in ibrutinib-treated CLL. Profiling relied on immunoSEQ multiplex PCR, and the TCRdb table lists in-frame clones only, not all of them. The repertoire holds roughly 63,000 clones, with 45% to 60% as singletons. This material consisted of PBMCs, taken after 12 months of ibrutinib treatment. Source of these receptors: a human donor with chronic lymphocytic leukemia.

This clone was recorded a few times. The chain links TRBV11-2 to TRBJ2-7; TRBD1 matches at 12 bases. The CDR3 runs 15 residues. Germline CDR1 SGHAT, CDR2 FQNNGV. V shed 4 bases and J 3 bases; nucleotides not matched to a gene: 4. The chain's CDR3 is CASSSRDRGLYEQYV. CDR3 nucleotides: TGTGCCAGCAGCTCCCGGGACAGGGGGCTCTACGAGCAGTACGTC.

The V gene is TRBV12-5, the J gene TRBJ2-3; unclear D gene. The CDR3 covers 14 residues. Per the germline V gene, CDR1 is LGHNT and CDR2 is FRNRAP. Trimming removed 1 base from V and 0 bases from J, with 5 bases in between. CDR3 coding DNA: TGTGCTAGTGGTTTGGACAGAAGCACAGATACGCAGTATTTT. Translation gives CASGLDRSTDTQYF.